A selection of T cell receptor beta chains follows, all from one sample in a study of Ad26.COV2.S vaccination and SARS-CoV-2 variants. Repertoires were generated with immunoSEQ multiplex PCR, while TCRdb's copy carries only in-frame clones and drops some. The data show some 350,000 clones, with roughly 81% seen just once and 3% to 4% held by the top ten. Sequencing used peripheral blood, obtained in a trial of Ad26.COV2.S vaccine versus placebo. Receptor source: a person aged 18-65 years who received the Ad26.COV2.S COVID-19 vaccine or a placebo. The CDR3 runs from the conserved cysteine through the conserved F or W. A D gene is named only where the DNA matches it firmly. Only some rows state a clone size, as once, few, many or a class for expanded clones.

CDR3 protein | CDR3 DNA | V gene | clone size | D gene | J gene
CASRGPQRPRGDTQYF | TGTGCCAGCAGGGGACCTCAGCGACCCCGGGGAGATACGCAGTATTTT | TRBV28 | . | . | TRBJ2-3
CASSRGGGTDTQYF | TGCGCCAGCAGTCGAGGCGGGGGCACAGATACGCAGTATTTT | TRBV23-1 | . | . | TRBJ2-3
CAWEGGQANYGYTF | TGTGCCTGGGAGGGGGGGCAGGCTAACTATGGCTACACCTTC | TRBV30 | . | . | TRBJ1-2
CASSYRHSGAYEQYF | TGTGCCAGCAGTTACCGACACTCGGGGGCCTACGAGCAGTACTTC | TRBV6-2/TRBV6-3 | . | . | TRBJ2-7
CASSYSDRDPGTGELFF | TGTGCCAGCAGTTACTCTGACAGGGACCCAGGGACCGGGGAGCTGTTTTTT | TRBV6-7 | . | TRBD1 | TRBJ2-2
CATSGARQGRSDYGYTF | TGTGCCACCAGCGGAGCTCGACAGGGAAGGTCTGACTATGGCTACACCTTC | TRBV15 | . | TRBD1 | TRBJ1-2
CASSSRLGYSNQPQHF | TGTGCCAGCAGCTCCCGTTTAGGGTATAGCAATCAGCCCCAGCATTTT | TRBV7-2 | . | . | TRBJ1-5
CASSADGGNYEQYF | TGTGCCAGCAGCGCCGACGGGGGTAACTACGAGCAGTACTTC | TRBV11-2 | . | . | TRBJ2-7
CASRGSNTGELFF | TGTGCCAGCAGAGGCAGCAACACCGGGGAGCTGTTTTTT | TRBV27 | . | . | TRBJ2-2
CASSFKQGTGYTF | TGTGCCAGCAGTTTTAAACAGGGGACCGGCTACACCTTC | TRBV27 | . | TRBD1 | TRBJ1-2
CASSLDWTDHQETQYF | TGTGCCAGCAGCTTAGATTGGACAGACCACCAAGAGACCCAGTACTTC | TRBV11-2 | . | . | TRBJ2-5
CASRVGSYGYTF | TGTGCCAGCAGGGTCGGTTCCTATGGCTACACCTTC | TRBV28 | . | . | TRBJ1-2
CASSRTGVRPEAFF | TGTGCCAGTAGCCGGACAGGGGTCCGGCCTGAAGCTTTCTTT | TRBV19 | few | TRBD1 | TRBJ1-1
CASSLSGANVLTF | TGTGCCAGCAGTCTCTCTGGGGCCAACGTCCTGACTTTC | TRBV27 | few | . | TRBJ2-6
CASSSWDRGHEQYF | TGTGCCAGTAGTTCCTGGGACAGGGGGCACGAGCAGTACTTC | TRBV19 | . | TRBD1 | TRBJ2-7